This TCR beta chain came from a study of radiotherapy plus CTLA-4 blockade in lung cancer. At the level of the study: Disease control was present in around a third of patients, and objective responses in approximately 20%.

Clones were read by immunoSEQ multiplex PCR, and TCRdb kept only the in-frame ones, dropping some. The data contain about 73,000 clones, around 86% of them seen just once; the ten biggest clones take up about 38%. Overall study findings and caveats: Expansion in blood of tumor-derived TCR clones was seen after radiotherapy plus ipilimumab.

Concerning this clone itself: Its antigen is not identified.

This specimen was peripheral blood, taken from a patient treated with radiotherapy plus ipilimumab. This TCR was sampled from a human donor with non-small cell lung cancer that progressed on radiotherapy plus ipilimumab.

The CDR3 nucleotides read TGCGCCAGCAGCTTAGACGGGAGCGGGGTGAATGAGCAGTTCTTC. Translated: CASSLDGSGVNEQFF. V usage is TRBV5-1 and J usage is TRBJ2-1, with 7 nucleotides matching TRBD2. Germline CDR1 is SGHRS and CDR2 is YFSETQ. The junction had 9 bases not matched to a gene; V was cut back by 2 bases and J by 7 bases. The CDR3 spans 15 residues.